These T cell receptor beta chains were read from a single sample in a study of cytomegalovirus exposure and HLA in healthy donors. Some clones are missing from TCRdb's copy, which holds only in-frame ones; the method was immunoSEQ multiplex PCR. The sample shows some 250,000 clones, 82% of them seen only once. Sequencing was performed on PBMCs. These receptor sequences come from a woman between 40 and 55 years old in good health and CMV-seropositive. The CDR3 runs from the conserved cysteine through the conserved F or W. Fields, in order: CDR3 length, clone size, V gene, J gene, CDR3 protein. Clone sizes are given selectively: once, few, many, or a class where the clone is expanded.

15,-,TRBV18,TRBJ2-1,CASSPLAGGPGEQFF
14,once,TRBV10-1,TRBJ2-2,CASRAERNTGELFF
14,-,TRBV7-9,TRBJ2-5,CSSSPGTGGETQYF
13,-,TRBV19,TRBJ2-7,CASSMYRGYEQYF
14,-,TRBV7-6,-,CASSFGQEGNEQYF
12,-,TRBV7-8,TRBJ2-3,CASSSIADTQYF
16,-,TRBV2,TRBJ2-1,CASALGGLATNNEQFF
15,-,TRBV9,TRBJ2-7,CASSVASSSGYEQYF
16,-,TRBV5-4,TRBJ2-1,CASSLALGSSYNEQFF
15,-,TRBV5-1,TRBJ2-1,CASSLPGLEYNEQFF
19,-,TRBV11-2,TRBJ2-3,CASSPQWTSGGPITVTQYF
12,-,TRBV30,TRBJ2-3,CAWSVRTDTQYF
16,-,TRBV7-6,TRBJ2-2,CASSNRLAGGTGELFF